This T cell receptor beta chain was profiled in a study of blood T cell repertoires in COVID-19. Study-level information: Some COVID-19 samples were acute and others convalescent; all came from the United States, Italy and Spain. From T cells, B-cell-depleted T cells, or PBMCs came the material, which was cDNA or gDNA.

Original data processing: Reference gene primer amplification gave nucleated cell count estimates. TCRdb's copy holds only in-frame clones and misses some; the assay was immunoSEQ multiplex PCR. The V and J calls and clone size come from that table; D and trimming were worked out from the DNA. The data contain about 200,000 clones, about four fifths of them singletons. This TCR was recovered from a woman aged 40 to 50 with active or convalescent COVID-19. Material for sequencing was peripheral blood.

CDR3 loop: CASSLGSSGTYEQYF. The CDR3 coding sequence is TGTGCCAGCAGCTTAGGATCTAGCGGTACCTACGAGCAGTACTTC. This chain joins TRBV7-8 and TRBJ2-7; 7 bases align to TRBD2. Germline CDR1 is SGHVS and CDR2 is FQNEAQ. This CDR3 contains 15 residues. The ends lost 1 base at V and 2 bases at J; junction bases unmatched: 5.